This TCR beta chain was profiled in a study of blood T cell repertoires in COVID-19. For the study at large: Collection of acute and convalescent COVID-19 samples took place in the United States, Italy and Spain. Nucleic acid was either cDNA or gDNA, and it came from T cells, B-cell-depleted T cells, or PBMCs.

Original analysis: Nucleated cell counts were estimated from reference gene primer amplification. TCRdb's copy holds only in-frame clones and misses some; the assay was immunoSEQ multiplex PCR. V and J calls and clone size are copied from that table; D and trimming were computed from the DNA. The repertoire holds approximately 500,000 clones, with about 89% as singletons. The V gene end was trimmed by 3 bases and the J gene end by 8 bases; junction bases not matched to a gene: 10. This CDR3 comprises 14 residues. Looked up from germline, CDR1 is SGHRS and CDR2 is YFSETQ. The Seattle patients, enrolled during active infection, were followed longitudinally.

The receptor comes from a woman aged 45 to 65 with COVID-19, enrolled during active disease. This chain uses TRBV5-1 with TRBJ1-2; 7 bases align to TRBD1. Sequencing was carried out using peripheral blood. In DNA, the CDR3 is TGCGCCAGCAGCTCGACGGAGAGGGGGCGAGGCTACACCTTC. Its translation is CASSSTERGRGYTF. Filled out from reference TRBV5-1 and TRBJ1-2, the complete variable domain reads KAGVTQTPRYLIKTRGQQVTLSCSPISGHRSVSWYQQTPGQGLQFLFEYFSETQRNKGNFPGRFSGRQFSNSRSEMNVSTLELGDSALYLCASSSTERGRGYTFGSGTRLTVV.